The next 26 T cell receptor beta chains were all read from a single sample in a study of read filtering for tumor transcriptome and immune sequencing (dated by TCRdb to about 2020). Sequencing was carried out with an Illumina HiSeq 4000. TCR libraries were constructed from approximately 0.4 ug RNA using the Immunoverse kit, and molecular barcoded adaptors covering alpha/delta and beta/gamma chains were employed. TCRdb cleaned the public reads at Q25 with fastp, built clones with MiXCR and kept in-frame beta chains. Every entry covers one CDR3 protein and lists the most common genes and DNA from its rows. For this sample there are about 130,000 distinct CDR3 sequences; roughly 13% appear just once. The ten largest clones capture 8% to 9% of the sample. Sequenced material: a population of CD138-negative cells sorted from bone marrow. The intended sense of this specimen's cell subset or site label: bone marrow mononuclear cells depleted of CD138+ plasma/myeloma cells by negative magnetic selection. The receptor set was obtained from a donor aged 40 or over with multiple myeloma.

At least ten counts were recorded for this clonotype. This sequence joins TRBV20-1 and TRBJ2-1; the D gene is possibly TRBD2 (6 bases). From germline, CDR1 is DFQATT and CDR2 SNEGSKA (reference sequence). Trimming took off 1 base at V and 7 bases at J, with 20 bases between the two ends. The CDR3 runs 16 residues. CDR3 in DNA: TGCAGTGCTAGAGCCCATTGGCGCGGGAATGGTAATGAGCAGTTCTTC. Encoded protein: CSARAHWRGNGNEQFF.

The sample holds many counts of this clonotype. The chain links TRBV5-6 to TRBJ1-1, with D perhaps matching TRBD1 (5 bases). The CDR3 extends over 17 amino acids. The V and J ends lost 3 bases and 1 base respectively, with 19 bases between them. Germline V gene data show CDR1 as SGHDT and CDR2 as YYEEEE. The CDR3 loop reads CASSSLRDSRRNTEAFF. The CDR3 coding sequence is TGTGCCAGCAGCTCACTCCGGGACTCCCGGCGGAACACTGAAGCTTTCTTT.

On this clonotype: A much larger clone is a single base away; this may be a read error. The rearrangement uses TRBV7-9 and TRBJ1-1; D call uncertain. This CDR3 contains 12 residues. Germline CDR1 SEHNR, CDR2 FQNEAQ (reference sequence). The CDR3 region has the DNA TGTGCCAGCAGCTTACTGGGCGCTGAAGCTTCCTTT. Its protein is CASSLLGAEASF.

This clonotype was found many times. The CDR3 reads CSVEDSSRDIDGEQFF. The CDR3 coding sequence is TGCAGCGTTGAAGATTCATCGCGGGACATAGATGGTGAGCAGTTCTTC. The chain recombines TRBV29-1 with TRBJ2-1; D may be TRBD1 or TRBD2 (6 bases each). This CDR3 spans 16 amino acids. CDR1 and CDR2 from the germline V gene are SQVTM and ANQGSEA. With 0 bases removed from V and 9 bases from J, the gap between germline ends came to 21 bases.

V gene TRBV29-1 combines with J gene TRBJ2-1; 8 bases agree with TRBD2. The CDR3 extends over 14 amino acids. CDR1 and CDR2 (germline): SQVTM, ANQGSEA. The V segment lost 6 bases and the J segment 9 bases; nucleotides outside the gene matches: 13. This CDR3 is CSVVVRVREAEQFF. The CDR3 DNA sequence: TGCAGCGTCGTGGTGCGGGTGCGGGAGGCTGAGCAGTTCTTC.

The genes are TRBV7-3 and TRBJ1-1, with 7 bases aligning to TRBD1. This CDR3 is built from 16 residues. The germline V gene has CDR1 SGHTA and CDR2 FQGTGA. J gave up 0 bases and V 5 bases, and 9 bases lay outside the gene matches. CDR3 region: CASSAPSGTVNTEAFF. For the CDR3, the DNA is TGTGCCAGCAGCGCCCCCTCAGGGACAGTGAACACTGAAGCTTTCTTT.

This clonotype was seen a few times. The gene calls are TRBV5-1 and TRBJ2-7; 7 nucleotides match TRBD2. V shed 0 bases and J 2 bases; nucleotides not matched to a gene: 2. CDR1 is SGHRS, CDR2 YFSETQ, per germline. The CDR3 is 14 amino acids. As DNA, the CDR3 is TGCGCCAGCAGCTTGGTGGGGACTACCTACGAGCAGTACTTC. Its protein is CASSLVGTTYEQYF.

In regard to this clonotype: Possible read error: a much larger clone is one base away. The V gene is TRBV12-3 or TRBV12-4, the J gene TRBJ2-5; D remains unclear. The ends were cut back, 6 bases at V and 7 bases at J, with 21 bases in the middle. The CDR3 contains 15 residues. Here the CDR3 DNA reads TGTGCCAGCAGATCTAGAGGAGTAGGCGGTGGGACCCAGTACTTC. Residues: CASRSRGVGGGTQYF.

This clonotype has a count of ten or more. This chain's CDR3 is CASGGGSGSANEQFF. Written as DNA, the CDR3 is TGTGCCAGCGGGGGGGGGAGCGGGAGCGCCAATGAGCAGTTCTTC. This chain uses TRBV12-3 or TRBV12-4 with TRBJ2-1, with 8 bases matching TRBD2. The V and J ends lost 8 bases and 6 bases, in that order; junction bases with no gene match: 12. The CDR3 sequence is 15 residues long.

This clonotype was found many times. This chain joins TRBV20-1 and TRBJ2-2; D might be TRBD2 (6 bases). The V gene lost 3 bases and the J gene lost 2 bases, with 13 bases spanning the gap. The CDR3 covers 15 residues. Per the germline V gene, CDR1 is DFQATT and CDR2 is SNEGSKA (reference sequence). For the CDR3, the DNA is TGCAGTGCTAGGTCCGGGAGTTCAAACACCGGGGAGCTGTTTTTT. This encodes CSARSGSSNTGELFF.

This clonotype was counted many times. CDR3 protein: CASSLLRAQNEQFF. The CDR3 region has the DNA TGTGCCAGCAGCTTATTGCGGGCACAAAATGAGCAGTTCTTC. The chain combines TRBV5-5 with TRBJ2-1; D is perhaps TRBD2 (5 bases). V dropped 2 bases and J dropped 7 bases, with 13 bases sitting between them. The CDR3 has 14 amino acids. Germline V CDR1 and CDR2: SGHKS, YYEKEE (reference sequence). The variable domain in full, with the rest retrieved from reference TRBV5-5 and TRBJ2-1, is DAGVTQSPTHLIKTRGQQVTLRCSPISGHKSVSWYQQVLGQGPQFIFQYYEKEERGRGNFPDRFSARQFPNYSSELNVNALLLGDSALYLCASSLLRAQNEQFFGPGTRLTVL.

This clonotype was observed many times. V usage is TRBV27 and J usage is TRBJ1-4; D not certain. The CDR3 covers 13 residues. The germline V gene has CDR1 MNHEY and CDR2 SMNVEV (reference sequence). Trimming stripped 2 bases from V and 5 bases from J, with 6 bases between. CDR3 loop: CASSLTRNEKLFF. The CDR3 nucleotides read TGTGCCAGCAGTTTAACCCGAAATGAAAAACTGTTTTTT.

In this sample, this clonotype turned up many times. The chain combines TRBV10-2 with TRBJ1-4; D remains ambiguous. Germline V gives CDR1 WSHSY, CDR2 SAAADI. The V gene lost 6 bases and the J gene lost 3 bases, with 17 bases spanning the gap. The CDR3 spans 16 residues. CDR3 nucleotides: TGCGCCAGCAGACCGGGTCTCTCATCGGCTAATGAAAAACTGTTTTTT. Its translation: CASRPGLSSANEKLFF.

As concerns this clonotype: Being one base from a much bigger clone, this may be a read error. This likely comes from a read error, as the CDR3 has no conserved phenylalanine or tryptophan at its end. This chain links TRBV6-6 with TRBJ1-1; D call uncertain. The germline V gene encodes CDR1 MNHNY and CDR2 SVGAGI (reference sequence). V shed 5 bases and J shed 1 base, with 14 bases lying between them. The CDR3 has 15 residues. The DNA for the CDR3 is TGTGCCAGCAGTCTCCGGGCAACGTGGAACACTGAAGCTTTCCTT. Translation gives CASSLRATWNTEAFL.

This clonotype was picked up many times. The chain carries TRBV30 and TRBJ1-1; 11 positions agree with TRBD1. V lost 1 base and J lost 7; bases outside the gene matches: 8. The length of the CDR3 is 15 residues. CDR1 and CDR2 from the germline V gene are GTSNPN and SVGIG (reference sequence). CDR3 nucleotides: TGTGCCTGGAGTGGTCTCCGGACAGGGGGCCATGAAGCTTTCTTT. Protein product: CAWSGLRTGGHEAFF.

This clonotype was recorded many times. The genes are TRBV29-1 and TRBJ2-1, with TRBD2 identical over 11 bases. The CDR3 runs to 17 residues. Germline V gene sequence: CDR1 SQVTM, CDR2 ANQGSEA. Trimming at V came to 0 bases and at J to 8 bases, leaving 12 bases not matched to a gene. The CDR3, as DNA: TGCAGCGTTGAAGAAGGTAGCGGGAGGGCCGGAGGCGATGAGCAGTTCTTC. It is translated as CSVEEGSGRAGGDEQFF.

This clonotype was counted a few times. Possible read error: a much larger clone is one base away. The rearrangement uses TRBV29-1 and TRBJ1-5, with 7 positions matching TRBD1. Germline CDR1 SQVTM, CDR2 ANQGSEA. The CDR3 loop spans 14 amino acids. The CDR3 DNA follows: TGCAGCGTTCAAGAGGCAGGGGGGAATCAGCCCCAGCATTTT. Protein: CSVQEAGGNQPQHF.

This clonotype was picked up a small number of times. A much larger clone differs from this one at a single base, so this may be a read error. Since the CDR3 does not end with the conserved phenylalanine or tryptophan, this likely comes from a read error. The rearrangement joins TRBV3-1 to TRBJ2-7; perhaps D is TRBD1 or TRBD2 (5 bases each). Germline CDR1 is LGHDT and CDR2 is YNNKEL (reference sequence). Trimming shortened V by 4 bases and J by 5 bases, and 15 bases separated the two germline ends. The CDR3 is 14 residues long. The CDR3 nucleotides are TGTGCCAGCAGCCTCACCGGGACGAAGAACGAGCAGTACCTC. This codes for CASSLTGTKNEQYL.

Points on this clonotype: A much larger clone differs from this one at a single base, so this may be a read error. The CDR3 loop is CAPSSAYNEQFF. DNA of the CDR3: TGTGCCCCCAGTTCGGCCTACAATGAGCAGTTCTTC. This sequence joins TRBV12-3 or TRBV12-4 and TRBJ2-1; D not certain. This CDR3 has 12 amino acids. Trimming cost V 11 bases and J 2 bases, with 10 bases left between them.

This clonotype was counted at least ten times. The J gene is TRBJ2-2, the V gene TRBV7-2; no firm D call. Germline V gives CDR1 SGHTA, CDR2 FQGNSA. CDR3 length: 13 residues. V was cut by 6 bases and J by 0 bases, with 5 bases left in between. The CDR3 region is CASSKTNTGELFF. CDR3 nucleotide sequence: TGTGCCAGCAGTAAAACGAACACCGGGGAGCTGTTTTTT.

As regards this clonotype: Possible read error: a much larger clone is one base away. V and J are TRBV19 and TRBJ2-7; no reliable D call. Germline V gives CDR1 LNHDA, CDR2 SQIVND (reference sequence). The CDR3 consists of 17 residues. The CDR3 is CASSIHPPQLPSYGQYF. The CDR3 DNA follows: TGTGCCAGTAGTATACATCCCCCACAGTTACCGTCCTACGGGCAGTACTTC.

This clonotype was counted between two and nine times. The chain combines TRBV12-3 or TRBV12-4 with TRBJ2-7, with 11 bases aligning to TRBD2. CDR3 length: 15 amino acids. J gave up 5 bases and V 3 bases, and 6 bases lay outside the gene matches. The DNA for the CDR3 is TGTGCCAGCAGTTTGGTAGCGGGAGGGCCACACGAGCAGTACTTC. Residues: CASSLVAGGPHEQYF.

This clonotype appeared a few times. The chain uses TRBV2 and TRBJ2-3, with D hard to call. Germline V gene data show CDR1 as SNHLY and CDR2 as FYNNEI. The CDR3 runs to 14 residues. Trimming pared 8 bases from V and 2 bases from J, leaving 14 bases between. CDR3 protein: CASSTDGNTDTQYF. DNA of the CDR3: TGTGCCAGCTCGACCGACGGTAACACAGATACGCAGTATTTT.

The sample holds many counts of this clonotype. V usage is TRBV10-3 and J usage is TRBJ1-4, with 7 bases identical to TRBD1. Germline loops: CDR1 ENHRY, CDR2 SYGVKD. V trimming: 4 bases; J trimming: 0 bases; junction bases outside the gene matches: 2. This CDR3 is 15 amino acids long. Here the CDR3 reads CAISADRTTNEKLFF. In nucleotides, the CDR3 is TGTGCCATCAGTGCGGACAGGACAACTAATGAAAAACTGTTTTTT.

Ten or more counts support this clonotype. The rearrangement links TRBV25-1 to TRBJ2-1; tentatively, D is TRBD1 (5 bases). The CDR3 totals 13 residues. Trimming pared 8 bases from V and 0 bases from J, leaving 8 bases between. The germline V gene encodes CDR1 MGHDK and CDR2 SYGVNS. The CDR3 bases are TGTGCCAGCGCTCAGGGCTCCTACAATGAGCAGTTCTTC. Protein product: CASAQGSYNEQFF.

This clonotype was seen a few times. This chain uses TRBV20-1 with TRBJ2-7, with D hard to call. Germline CDR1 and CDR2: DFQATT and SNEGSKA (reference sequence). Trimming shortened V by 0 bases and J by 4 bases, and 16 bases separated the two germline ends. The CDR3 contains 15 residues. The chain's CDR3 is CSARDWALNTYEQYF. CDR3 DNA: TGCAGTGCTAGAGATTGGGCTCTGAACACTTACGAGCAGTACTTC.